The 17 T cell receptor beta chains listed next were all sequenced from one sample in a study of blood T cell repertoires in COVID-19. The repertoire was sequenced with immunoSEQ multiplex PCR; TCRdb's copy has only in-frame clones and lacks some. The profile shows around 140,000 clones, about 88% of them singletons. Sequenced input: peripheral blood. Every receptor here comes from a human donor with acute or convalescent COVID-19. The donor label of this sample is uncertain.

V and J are TRBV6-6 and TRBJ1-1; the match to TRBD1 covers 8 bases. The CDR3 runs 13 residues. The junction had 7 bases not matched to a gene; V was cut back by 8 bases and J by 5 bases. The germline CDR1 and CDR2 sequences are MNHNY and SVGAGI (reference sequence). The CDR3 loop reads CASRSQGATEAFF. The CDR3 nucleotides are TGTGCCAGCCGATCCCAGGGGGCGACTGAAGCTTTCTTT.

The V gene is TRBV5-1, the J gene TRBJ1-1; 7 nucleotides match TRBD1. CDR1 and CDR2 from the germline V gene are SGHRS and YFSETQ. V was clipped by 4 bases and J by 8 bases; unmatched bases: 2. CDR3 size: 11 residues. DNA for the CDR3: TGCGCCAGCAGCGAGACAGGGGAAGCTTTCTTT. It encodes CASSETGEAFF.

The chain recombines TRBV7-8 with TRBJ1-1; no clear D. Trimming removed 0 bases from V and 6 bases from J, with 8 bases in between. Germline CDR1 reads SGHVS; CDR2 reads FQNEAQ. The CDR3 runs to 13 residues. For the CDR3, the DNA is TGTGCCAGCAGCTTAGCTAACGGTCCTGAAGCTTTCTTT. Translation gives CASSLANGPEAFF.

This clone was counted only a few times. The rearrangement uses TRBV28 and TRBJ1-2; tentative D call: TRBD1 (6 bases). The CDR3 loop spans 14 amino acids. In germline, CDR1 is MDHEN, CDR2 SYDVKM. Trimming left V 8 bases short and J 1 base short, with 14 bases between. The CDR3 DNA sequence: TGTGCCAGCGTCAACAGGGCCAGTAACTATGGCTACACCTTC. Translation: CASVNRASNYGYTF.

V usage is TRBV5-8 and J usage is TRBJ2-3; possibly TRBD2 for D (7 bases). V was pared by 2 bases and J by 5 bases, with 24 bases between. This CDR3 has 18 amino acids. Germline V lookup: CDR1 SGHTS, CDR2 YDEGEE. CDR3 sequence reads: CASSFAGGGAPGGDTQYF. The CDR3 nucleotides are TGTGCCAGCAGCTTCGCCGGTGGGGGGGCCCCAGGTGGAGATACGCAGTATTTT.

The V gene is TRBV19, the J gene TRBJ1-2; perhaps TRBD1 as D (5 bases). CDR3 length: 13 residues. Germline CDR1 LNHDA, CDR2 SQIVND (reference sequence). With 5 bases removed from V and 8 bases from J, the gap between germline ends came to 15 bases. CDR3 in amino acids: CASSPRVPGGYTF. The CDR3 nucleotides are TGTGCCAGTAGTCCCAGGGTTCCGGGCGGCTACACCTTC.

This clone was recorded once. The rearrangement joins TRBV19 to TRBJ2-5, with 10 bases fitting TRBD1. V was pared by 5 bases and J by 3 bases, with 6 bases of the junction left unmatched. CDR1 is LNHDA and CDR2 is SQIVND in the germline V gene (reference sequence). The CDR3 contains 15 residues. The chain's CDR3 is CASSPRQGAEETQYF. CDR3 nucleotide sequence: TGTGCCAGTAGTCCACGACAGGGGGCAGAAGAGACCCAGTACTTC.

The rearrangement uses TRBV28 and TRBJ2-4; 10 nucleotides align to TRBD1. Looked up from germline, CDR1 is MDHEN and CDR2 is SYDVKM. The CDR3 is 17 amino acids. J was trimmed by 3 bases and V by 5 bases; bases with no gene match: 10. Here the CDR3 reads CASSHLPGTGDKNIQYF. The CDR3 nucleotides are TGTGCCAGCAGTCACCTCCCCGGGACAGGGGACAAAAACATTCAGTACTTC.

The J gene is TRBJ2-5, the V gene TRBV3-1 (or the pseudogene TRBV3-2); TRBD1 agrees at 11 bases. Trimming took 0 bases from V and 5 from J; bases not matched to a gene: 5. CDR3 length: 16 amino acids. Looked up from germline, CDR1 is LGHDT and CDR2 is YNNKEL (reference sequence). The CDR3 nucleotides read TGTGCCAGCAGCCAAGACCGGGGACAGGGGGACGAGACCCAGTACTTC. Its protein product is CASSQDRGQGDETQYF.

This clone was seen more than once but under ten times. The CDR3 bases are TGTGCCAGCAGCTTGGGTGGAGGAACGGGCACTGAAGCTTTCTTT. Translated, it gives CASSLGGGTGTEAFF. V is TRBV5-5 and J is TRBJ1-1; no definite D call. The ends were cut back, 0 bases at V and 4 bases at J, with 13 bases in the middle. CDR1 is SGHKS and CDR2 is YYEKEE in the germline V gene (reference sequence). The CDR3 length is 15 residues.

The chain recombines TRBV28 with TRBJ2-7; 11 positions match TRBD1. Germline V gene sequence: CDR1 MDHEN, CDR2 SYDVKM. The length of the CDR3 is 13 residues. The ends lost 6 bases at V and 2 bases at J; junction bases unmatched: 0. The CDR3 sequence: CASRDRGPYEQYF. The CDR3 DNA reads TGTGCCAGCAGGGACAGGGGGCCCTACGAGCAGTACTTC.

Note on this clone: At the DNA level, this CDR3 is encoded by other sequences in the same sample as well. This chain joins TRBV6-5 and TRBJ2-7; 9 nucleotides line up with TRBD1. Germline values: CDR1 MNHEY, CDR2 SVGAGI. The length of the CDR3 is 14 residues. Losses at the gene ends were 2 bases for V and 3 bases for J; bases not matched to a gene: 2. The CDR3 reads CASSYPGQGYEQYF. In nucleotides, the CDR3 is TGTGCCAGCAGTTACCCGGGACAGGGCTACGAGCAGTACTTC.

This clone was observed once. In DNA form, the CDR3 reads TGTGCCAGCAGTTATGAGGAGAGCTCCTACGAGCAGTACGTC. This translates into CASSYEESSYEQYV. The gene calls are TRBV6-2 or TRBV6-3 and TRBJ2-7, with D unclear. The CDR3 totals 14 residues. The ends were cut back, 3 bases at V and 0 bases at J, with 9 bases in the middle. CDR1 and CDR2 from the germline V gene are MNHEY and SVGEGT.

The chain is built from TRBV7-9 and TRBJ1-5, with D possibly TRBD1 on 6 matching bases. The CDR3 has 15 amino acids. Germline CDR1 reads SEHNR; CDR2 reads FQNEAQ (reference sequence). V was pared by 1 base and J by 4 bases, with 11 bases between. The CDR3 nucleotides read TGTGCCAGCAGCTTAGGCGCAGGGGAAAATCAGCCCCAGCATTTT. Amino acids: CASSLGAGENQPQHF.

This chain uses TRBV19 with TRBJ1-2, with D perhaps TRBD1 (6 bases). The V gene lost 1 base and the J gene lost 4 bases, with 16 bases spanning the gap. The germline V gene has CDR1 LNHDA and CDR2 SQIVND (reference sequence). The CDR3 spans 16 residues. The DNA of the CDR3 is TGTGCCAGTAGTATAGTCACAGGGATTCGGGGCTATGGCTACACCTTC. It is translated as CASSIVTGIRGYGYTF.

The chain employs TRBV27 and TRBJ1-6, with D possibly TRBD1 on 6 matching bases. Trimming left V 4 bases short and J 10 bases short, with 17 bases between. This CDR3 region has 15 residues. In germline, CDR1 is MNHEY, CDR2 SMNVEV (reference sequence). CDR3 sequence (DNA): TGTGCCAGCAGTTCGGACAGCCGGGGAACGTCACCCCTCCACTTT. Translated, it gives CASSSDSRGTSPLHF.

The chain uses TRBV3-1 (or the pseudogene TRBV3-2) and TRBJ2-1, with 14 bases matching TRBD2. CDR3 length equals 19 residues. J lost 2 bases, V lost 0 bases, and 6 bases had no gene match. Germline V gives CDR1 LGHDT, CDR2 YNNKEL (reference sequence). The CDR3 DNA is TGTGCCAGCAGCCAAGATTTGGGACTAGCGGGAGCAACCTACAATGAGCAGTTCTTC. Its translation: CASSQDLGLAGATYNEQFF.